Here is one TCR beta chain with its context. The sample originates from a study of blood T cell repertoires in COVID-19. Study overall: Donors in the United States, Italy and Spain gave samples during acute or convalescent COVID-19. PBMCs, B-cell-depleted T cells, or T cells were the source of the cDNA or gDNA that made up the material.

In the authors' methods: Estimation of nucleated cell counts relied on the amplification of reference gene primers. Measured with immunoSEQ multiplex PCR; TCRdb has only the in-frame clones, and not every one. V, J and clone size were drawn from that table, and D and trimming were deduced from the DNA. Of under 300,000 clones in the sample, 80% to 90% are singletons; the top ten hold roughly 5.7%. CDR1 is LNHDA, CDR2 SQIVND, per germline (reference sequence). The J segment lost 9 bases and the V segment lost 6 bases, leaving 8 bases of the junction unmatched. This CDR3 spans 16 amino acids. The chain uses TRBV19 and TRBJ2-1; 16 bases are a match to TRBD2. This clonotype was sampled from an elderly man with acute or convalescent COVID-19. The sample was peripheral blood. CDR3 in amino acids: CASRPGTSGRETEQFF. The CDR3 DNA sequence: TGTGCCAGTAGGCCCGGGACTAGCGGGAGGGAAACTGAGCAGTTCTTC.